The present entry profiles one TCR beta chain with its context. No antigen is known for it. No qualities accompany the bases; no much larger clone lies one base away. These data belong to a study of T cell changes during pregnancy in multiple sclerosis (dated by TCRdb to between 2019 and 2020). For the wider study: The study looked at changes in the T cell repertoire across pregnancy in women with multiple sclerosis.

Reading the germline V gene (reference sequence) gives CDR1 LNHNV and CDR2 YYDKDF. V is reduced by 2 bases and J by 5 bases, leaving a spacing of 21 bases between them. From the cysteine through the phenylalanine, the CDR3 covers 17 amino acids. Left in the record is the CDR3 DNA by itself, 51 bases read in frame from the first base. Library preparation was by the immunoSEQ multiplex PCR assay. TCRdb re-hosts the immuneACCESS table, in-frame sequences only. Its copies lack some clones; in the studies checked, an unresolved V gene accounts for under half of them, and the cause for the rest is not known. In this sample the table shows 70,000 to 75,000 clones, roughly 89% of which occur a single time. Under 2% of the sample goes to the ten largest clones.

Recombination connected TRBV15 to TRBJ2-5; TRBD2 is a possible D gene, resting on 6 matching bases. The TCR was taken from a female donor with multiple sclerosis, enrolled in a pregnancy study. Sample: peripheral blood, taken in the second trimester of pregnancy. The CDR3 corresponds to CATSRHVSDYLKETQYF. The nucleotide sequence is TGTGCCACCAGCAGACACGTTTCGGACTACCTTAAGGAGACCCAGTACTTC.